The rows below give T cell receptor beta chains drawn from one sample of a study of blood T cell repertoires in COVID-19. Only in-frame clones appear in the TCRdb table, and some are missing; sequencing was by immunoSEQ multiplex PCR. This table has under 65,000 clones, more than 80% appearing once. Sequencing input: peripheral blood. These receptors all come from a man aged 55 to 70 with COVID-19, enrolled during active disease. Both conserved end residues are part of each CDR3. A D gene is named only where the DNA matches it firmly. Clone size is given for some rows only: seen once, a few or many times, or a class if the clone is expanded.

V gene: TRBV19; J gene: TRBJ2-4; D gene: NA; clone size: NA; CDR3 protein: CASRKTGSISKNIQYF; CDR3 DNA: TGTGCCAGTCGTAAGACAGGTTCTATATCCAAAAACATTCAGTACTTC
V gene: TRBV7-9; J gene: TRBJ2-7; D gene: TRBD1; clone size: NA; CDR3 protein: CASSDGQGSREQYF; CDR3 DNA: TGTGCCAGCAGCGACGGACAGGGCTCGCGCGAGCAGTACTTC
V gene: TRBV2; J gene: TRBJ2-1; D gene: NA; clone size: NA; CDR3 protein: CASSEGSGGNNEQFF; CDR3 DNA: TGTGCCAGCAGTGAAGGATCCGGAGGGAACAATGAGCAGTTCTTC
V gene: TRBV29-1; J gene: TRBJ2-3; D gene: NA; clone size: NA; CDR3 protein: CSVIGTPTTTDTQYF; CDR3 DNA: TGCAGCGTGATCGGGACACCGACAACCACAGATACGCAGTATTTT
V gene: TRBV25-1; J gene: TRBJ2-5; D gene: TRBD2; clone size: NA; CDR3 protein: CASSEGGQETQYF; CDR3 DNA: TGTGCCAGCAGTGAGGGGGGGCAAGAGACCCAGTACTTC
V gene: TRBV10-3; J gene: TRBJ2-7; D gene: TRBD2; clone size: NA; CDR3 protein: CAISGPSGGPTTSYEQYF; CDR3 DNA: TGTGCCATCAGTGGTCCTAGCGGGGGCCCAACAACCTCCTACGAGCAGTACTTC
V gene: TRBV6-5; J gene: TRBJ1-5; D gene: NA; clone size: NA; CDR3 protein: CASSSGAGTSNQPQHF; CDR3 DNA: TGTGCCAGCAGTTCCGGGGCGGGGACTAGTAATCAGCCCCAGCATTTT
V gene: TRBV2; J gene: TRBJ1-1; D gene: NA; clone size: NA; CDR3 protein: CASSGGENTEAFF; CDR3 DNA: TGTGCCAGCAGTGGAGGAGAGAACACTGAAGCTTTCTTT
V gene: TRBV4-1; J gene: TRBJ1-2; D gene: NA; clone size: NA; CDR3 protein: CASSQDPGRQNGYTF; CDR3 DNA: TGCGCCAGCAGCCAAGACCCCGGCAGACAGAATGGCTACACCTTC
V gene: TRBV7-9; J gene: TRBJ1-4; D gene: NA; clone size: NA; CDR3 protein: CASSSWIPGHTEKLFF; CDR3 DNA: TGTGCCAGCAGCTCTTGGATTCCGGGACACACTGAAAAACTGTTTTTT
V gene: TRBV6-2/TRBV6-3; J gene: TRBJ1-3; D gene: TRBD1; clone size: NA; CDR3 protein: CASSWTGISGNTIYF; CDR3 DNA: TGTGCCAGCAGTTGGACAGGGATCTCTGGAAACACCATATATTTT
V gene: TRBV4-2; J gene: TRBJ2-5; D gene: TRBD2; clone size: NA; CDR3 protein: CASSQDLASGGIQETQYF; CDR3 DNA: TGTGCCAGCAGCCAAGATCTGGCTAGCGGGGGGATCCAAGAGACCCAGTACTTC
V gene: TRBV5-1; J gene: TRBJ2-6; D gene: NA; clone size: NA; CDR3 protein: CASSLYGSSGANVLTF; CDR3 DNA: TGCGCCAGCAGCTTATACGGTAGCTCTGGGGCCAACGTCCTGACTTTC
V gene: TRBV3-1/TRBV3-2; J gene: TRBJ1-2; D gene: TRBD1; clone size: NA; CDR3 protein: CASSLTGTGAYGYTF; CDR3 DNA: TGTGCCAGCAGCCTGACCGGGACAGGGGCCTATGGCTACACCTTC
V gene: TRBV27; J gene: TRBJ2-7; D gene: NA; clone size: NA; CDR3 protein: CASSPRQPYEQYF; CDR3 DNA: TGTGCCAGCAGCCCCCGACAACCCTACGAGCAGTACTTC
V gene: TRBV29-1; J gene: TRBJ1-3; D gene: NA; clone size: NA; CDR3 protein: CSVDGGNTIYF; CDR3 DNA: TGCAGCGTTGACGGGGGAAACACCATATATTTT
V gene: TRBV5-4; J gene: TRBJ1-3; D gene: TRBD1; clone size: NA; CDR3 protein: CASSRQGSGSGNTIYF; CDR3 DNA: TGTGCCAGCTCCCGACAGGGCAGTGGGTCTGGAAACACCATATATTTT
V gene: TRBV5-6; J gene: TRBJ2-7; D gene: NA; clone size: NA; CDR3 protein: CASSSFGDFYEQYF; CDR3 DNA: TGTGCCAGCAGTTCGTTCGGGGATTTCTACGAGCAGTACTTC
V gene: TRBV5-1; J gene: TRBJ2-3; D gene: NA; clone size: NA; CDR3 protein: CASSSIGGRGTDTQYF; CDR3 DNA: TGCGCCAGCAGCAGCATAGGGGGTAGGGGCACAGATACGCAGTATTTT
V gene: TRBV6-5; J gene: TRBJ1-5; D gene: NA; clone size: NA; CDR3 protein: CASKGHRVDQPQHF; CDR3 DNA: TGTGCCAGCAAGGGGCACAGGGTAGATCAGCCCCAGCATTTT
V gene: TRBV2; J gene: TRBJ2-7; D gene: TRBD2; clone size: NA; CDR3 protein: CASTLLSGRTGEQYF; CDR3 DNA: TGTGCCAGCACACTTCTTAGCGGGAGGACGGGGGAGCAGTACTTC
V gene: TRBV5-5; J gene: TRBJ2-5; D gene: NA; clone size: NA; CDR3 protein: CASSTPQQGPQETQYF; CDR3 DNA: TGTGCCAGCAGTACCCCCCAGCAGGGTCCGCAGGAGACCCAGTACTTC
V gene: TRBV29-1; J gene: TRBJ2-5; D gene: NA; clone size: NA; CDR3 protein: CSVRDTETQYF; CDR3 DNA: TGCAGCGTCAGGGACACTGAGACCCAGTACTTC
V gene: TRBV7-2; J gene: TRBJ2-3; D gene: TRBD2; clone size: NA; CDR3 protein: CASSLSGGSSRDTQYF; CDR3 DNA: TGTGCCAGCAGCTTATCGGGCGGGAGCTCCAGAGATACGCAGTATTTT
V gene: TRBV7-7; J gene: TRBJ2-1; D gene: TRBD2; clone size: NA; CDR3 protein: CASSPRTSGGYNEQFF; CDR3 DNA: TGTGCTAGCAGCCCGCGGACTAGCGGGGGGTACAATGAGCAGTTCTTC
V gene: TRBV19; J gene: TRBJ1-1; D gene: NA; clone size: NA; CDR3 protein: CASSISRTSEAFF; CDR3 DNA: TGTGCCAGTAGTATCTCCAGAACCTCTGAAGCTTTCTTT
V gene: TRBV6-1; J gene: TRBJ1-3; D gene: NA; clone size: NA; CDR3 protein: CASSETGFYF; CDR3 DNA: TGTGCCAGCAGTGAGACAGGTTTTTATTTT
V gene: TRBV4-1; J gene: TRBJ2-3; D gene: NA; clone size: NA; CDR3 protein: CASSPSLEPRTDTQYF; CDR3 DNA: TGCGCCAGCAGCCCCTCGTTAGAACCTCGCACAGATACGCAGTATTTT
V gene: TRBV6-5; J gene: TRBJ1-2; D gene: TRBD1; clone size: NA; CDR3 protein: CASRPADRDFYGYTF; CDR3 DNA: TGTGCCAGCAGACCCGCGGACAGGGATTTCTATGGCTACACCTTC
V gene: TRBV2; J gene: TRBJ1-2; D gene: TRBD1; clone size: NA; CDR3 protein: CASAFRQGKGGYTF; CDR3 DNA: TGTGCCAGCGCCTTTAGACAGGGCAAAGGTGGCTACACCTTC
V gene: TRBV6-5; J gene: TRBJ2-6; D gene: NA; clone size: NA; CDR3 protein: CASTRAGANVLTF; CDR3 DNA: TGTGCGTCTACCCGGGCTGGGGCCAACGTCCTGACTTTC
V gene: TRBV6-2/TRBV6-3; J gene: TRBJ1-1; D gene: NA; clone size: NA; CDR3 protein: CASSRPLLPEAFF; CDR3 DNA: TGTGCCAGCAGCCGGCCTCTCCTTCCTGAAGCTTTCTTT
V gene: TRBV29-1; J gene: TRBJ1-5; D gene: TRBD1; clone size: NA; CDR3 protein: CSGRDRGGSSNQPQHF; CDR3 DNA: TGCAGCGGTAGGGACAGGGGGGGAAGTAGCAATCAGCCCCAGCATTTT
V gene: TRBV2; J gene: TRBJ2-7; D gene: NA; clone size: NA; CDR3 protein: CASRGAQYYEQYF; CDR3 DNA: TGTGCCAGCAGGGGGGCCCAATACTACGAGCAGTACTTC
V gene: TRBV18; J gene: TRBJ2-4; D gene: NA; clone size: few; CDR3 protein: CASSPPLQGLKNIQYF; CDR3 DNA: TGTGCCAGCTCACCACCTCTTCAGGGGCTAAAAAACATTCAGTACTTC
V gene: TRBV6-5; J gene: TRBJ2-7; D gene: NA; clone size: NA; CDR3 protein: CASSSKRVARSYEQYF; CDR3 DNA: TGTGCCAGCAGTTCGAAGAGGGTAGCAAGGTCCTACGAGCAGTACTTC
V gene: TRBV15; J gene: TRBJ2-5; D gene: NA; clone size: NA; CDR3 protein: CATSTPSEETQYF; CDR3 DNA: TGTGCCACCAGTACCCCTAGCGAGGAGACCCAGTACTTC